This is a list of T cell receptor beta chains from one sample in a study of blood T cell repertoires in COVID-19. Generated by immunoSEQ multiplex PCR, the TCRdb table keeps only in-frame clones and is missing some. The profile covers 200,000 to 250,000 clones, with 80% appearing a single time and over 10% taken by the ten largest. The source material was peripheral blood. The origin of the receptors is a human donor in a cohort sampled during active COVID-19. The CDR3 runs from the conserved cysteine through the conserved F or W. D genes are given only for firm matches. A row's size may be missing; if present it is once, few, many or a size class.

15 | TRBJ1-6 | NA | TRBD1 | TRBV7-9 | CASSPGQGANSPLHF | TGTGCCAGCAGCCCTGGACAGGGGGCAAATTCACCCCTCCACTTT
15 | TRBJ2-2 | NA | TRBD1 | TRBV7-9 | CASSLGGGNTGELFF | TGTGCCAGCAGCCTAGGGGGCGGGAACACCGGGGAGCTGTTTTTT
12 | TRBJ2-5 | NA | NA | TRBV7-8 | CASSLPRGTQYF | TGTGCCAGCAGCTTACCACGCGGGACCCAGTACTTC
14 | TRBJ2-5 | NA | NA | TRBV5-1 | CASSAGNSGETQYF | TGCGCCAGCAGCGCGGGCAACTCGGGGGAGACCCAGTACTTC
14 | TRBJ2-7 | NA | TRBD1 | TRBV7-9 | CASRPSGQGNEQYF | TGTGCCAGCAGGCCTTCGGGACAGGGTAACGAGCAGTACTTC
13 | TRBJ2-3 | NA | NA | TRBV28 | CASSQEDTDTQYF | TGTGCCAGCAGTCAGGAGGACACAGATACGCAGTATTTT
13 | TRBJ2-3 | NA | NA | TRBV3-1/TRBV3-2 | CASSQLAWDTQYF | TGTGCCAGCAGCCAACTAGCATGGGATACGCAGTATTTT
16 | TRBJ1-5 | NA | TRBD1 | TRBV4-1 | CASSQGSRGHRQPQHF | TGCGCCAGCAGCCAAGGTAGCAGGGGGCATCGTCAGCCCCAGCATTTT
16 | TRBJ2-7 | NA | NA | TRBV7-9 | CASSLGFGGLKVEQYF | TGTGCCAGCAGCTTAGGGTTCGGGGGTCTAAAAGTAGAGCAGTACTTC
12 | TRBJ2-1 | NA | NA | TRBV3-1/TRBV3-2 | CASSHLIEEQFF | TGTGCCAGCAGCCACCTCATAGAAGAGCAGTTCTTC
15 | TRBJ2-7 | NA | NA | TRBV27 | CASSSTGTAAREQYF | TGTGCCAGCAGCTCAACCGGGACTGCGGCTCGCGAGCAGTACTTC
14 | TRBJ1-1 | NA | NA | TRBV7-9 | CASSPTGLNTEAFF | TGTGCCAGCAGCCCAACAGGGTTGAACACTGAAGCTTTCTTT
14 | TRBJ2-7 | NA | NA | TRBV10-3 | CAISDRRGTYEQYF | TGTGCCATCAGTGACCGCAGGGGAACCTACGAGCAGTACTTC
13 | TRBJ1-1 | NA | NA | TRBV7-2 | CASKVGANTEAFF | TGTGCCAGCAAGGTTGGAGCAAACACTGAAGCTTTCTTT
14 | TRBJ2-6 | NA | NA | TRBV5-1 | CASSSGSGANVLTF | TGCGCCAGCAGCTCGGGGTCTGGGGCCAACGTCCTGACTTTC
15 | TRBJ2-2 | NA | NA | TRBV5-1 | CASSRQGLNTGELFF | TGCGCCAGCAGCAGGCAGGGTTTAAACACCGGGGAGCTGTTTTTT
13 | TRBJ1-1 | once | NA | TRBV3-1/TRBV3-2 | CASSLDRGAEAFF | TGTGCCAGCAGCCTAGATAGGGGCGCTGAAGCTTTCTTT
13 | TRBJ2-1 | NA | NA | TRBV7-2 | CASSLGREDEQFF | TGTGCCAGCAGCTTAGGGCGCGAGGATGAGCAGTTCTTC
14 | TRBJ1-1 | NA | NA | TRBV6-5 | CASSFLQGNTEAFF | TGTGCCAGCAGTTTTCTACAGGGGAACACTGAAGCTTTCTTT
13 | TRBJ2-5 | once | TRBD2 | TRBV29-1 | CSVDPAGGQRQYF | TGCAGCGTTGACCCAGCGGGGGGGCAAAGGCAGTACTTC
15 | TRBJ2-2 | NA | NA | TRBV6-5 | CASRKTGHLTGELFF | TGTGCCAGCAGAAAAACGGGACATTTGACCGGGGAGCTGTTTTTT
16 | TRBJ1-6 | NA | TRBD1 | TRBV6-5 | CASSYSTRQGNSPLHF | TGTGCCAGCAGTTACTCGACGCGACAGGGGAATTCACCCCTCCACTTT
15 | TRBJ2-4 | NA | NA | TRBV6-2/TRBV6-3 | CASSYPQDSKNIQYF | TGTGCCAGCAGTTACCCCCAGGACAGCAAAAACATTCAGTACTTC
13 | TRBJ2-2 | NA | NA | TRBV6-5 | CASRGTNKRELFF | TGTGCCAGCAGGGGGACAAACAAACGGGAGCTGTTTTTT
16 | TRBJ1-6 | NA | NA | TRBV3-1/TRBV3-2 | CASSLRGSLYNSPLHF | TGTGCCAGCAGCCTTCGGGGGAGCCTCTATAATTCACCCCTCCACTTT
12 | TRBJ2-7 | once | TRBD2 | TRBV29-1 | CSASRLADEQYF | TGCAGCGCTTCGAGGCTAGCGGACGAGCAGTACTTC
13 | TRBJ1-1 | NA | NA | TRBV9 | CASSKQGNTEAFF | TGTGCCAGCAGCAAACAGGGAAACACTGAAGCTTTCTTT
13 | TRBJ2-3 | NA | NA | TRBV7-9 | CASSWEQGYTQYF | TGTGCCAGCAGCTGGGAACAGGGATATACGCAGTATTTT
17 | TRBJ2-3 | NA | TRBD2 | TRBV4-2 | CASSLTPSGAEPDTQYF | TGTGCCAGCAGCCTCACACCCAGCGGGGCTGAGCCAGATACGCAGTATTTT
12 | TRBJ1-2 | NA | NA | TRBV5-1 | CASSSTQGGYTF | TGCGCCAGCAGTTCAACCCAGGGTGGCTACACCTTC
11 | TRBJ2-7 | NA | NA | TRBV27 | CASNDNPEQYF | TGTGCCAGCAACGACAATCCCGAGCAGTACTTC
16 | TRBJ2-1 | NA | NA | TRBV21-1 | CASSKAGAGSYNEQFF | TGTGCCAGCAGCAAAGCGGGAGCGGGCTCCTACAATGAGCAGTTCTTC
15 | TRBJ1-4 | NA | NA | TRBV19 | CASTTHGGRTEKLFF | TGTGCCAGTACCACTCACGGGGGGCGGACTGAAAAACTGTTTTTT
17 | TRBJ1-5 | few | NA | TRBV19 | CASTKEPSHYSNQPQHF | TGTGCCAGTACCAAGGAGCCAAGCCATTATAGCAATCAGCCCCAGCATTTT
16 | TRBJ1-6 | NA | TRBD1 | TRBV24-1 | CATSDLHAGGTSPLHF | TGTGCCACCAGTGATTTGCACGCAGGGGGAACTTCACCCCTCCACTTT
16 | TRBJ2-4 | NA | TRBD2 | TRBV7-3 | CASSPTAGLAGGIQYF | TGTGCCAGCAGCCCAACCGCAGGACTAGCGGGGGGAATTCAGTACTTC
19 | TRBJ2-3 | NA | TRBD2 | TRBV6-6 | CASSQTPKGLAGETDTQYF | TGTGCCAGCAGTCAAACTCCTAAGGGACTAGCGGGGGAAACAGATACGCAGTATTTT
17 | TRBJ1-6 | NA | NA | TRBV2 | CASSAENGGRLNSPLHF | TGTGCCAGCAGTGCGGAGAACGGGGGGAGGCTTAATTCACCCCTCCACTTT
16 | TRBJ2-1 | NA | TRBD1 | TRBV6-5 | CASSSNQGAQGNEQFF | TGTGCCAGCAGTTCCAATCAGGGGGCCCAAGGCAATGAGCAGTTCTTC
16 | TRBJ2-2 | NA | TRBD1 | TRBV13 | CASSLQGLADTGELFF | TGTGCCAGCAGCCTACAGGGGCTAGCAGATACCGGGGAGCTGTTTTTT
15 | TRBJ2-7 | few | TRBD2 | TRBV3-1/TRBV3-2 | CASSPAPGGIYEQYF | TGTGCCAGCAGCCCGGCCCCGGGAGGTATCTACGAGCAGTACTTC
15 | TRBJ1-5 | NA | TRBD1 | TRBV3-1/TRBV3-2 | CASSLTGGGNQPQHF | TGTGCCAGCAGCCTAACAGGGGGGGGCAATCAGCCCCAGCATTTT
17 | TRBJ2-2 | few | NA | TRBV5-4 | CASSLGAGGSNTGELFF | TGTGCCAGCAGCCTGGGGGCAGGGGGGTCGAACACCGGGGAGCTGTTTTTT
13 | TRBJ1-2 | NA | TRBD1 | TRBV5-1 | CASSSNTRDRGSF | TGCGCCAGCAGCTCGAACACCCGGGACAGGGGATCCTTC
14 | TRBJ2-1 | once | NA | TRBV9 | CASSHPDSPNEQFF | TGTGCCAGCAGCCATCCTGACAGTCCTAATGAGCAGTTCTTC
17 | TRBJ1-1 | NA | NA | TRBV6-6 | CASSRGLPSFSGTEAFF | TGTGCCAGCAGTCGCGGACTCCCATCGTTTTCGGGCACTGAAGCTTTCTTT
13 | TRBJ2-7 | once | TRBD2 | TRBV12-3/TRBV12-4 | CASSPPAGGEQYF | TGTGCCAGCAGCCCACCAGCGGGAGGCGAGCAGTACTTC